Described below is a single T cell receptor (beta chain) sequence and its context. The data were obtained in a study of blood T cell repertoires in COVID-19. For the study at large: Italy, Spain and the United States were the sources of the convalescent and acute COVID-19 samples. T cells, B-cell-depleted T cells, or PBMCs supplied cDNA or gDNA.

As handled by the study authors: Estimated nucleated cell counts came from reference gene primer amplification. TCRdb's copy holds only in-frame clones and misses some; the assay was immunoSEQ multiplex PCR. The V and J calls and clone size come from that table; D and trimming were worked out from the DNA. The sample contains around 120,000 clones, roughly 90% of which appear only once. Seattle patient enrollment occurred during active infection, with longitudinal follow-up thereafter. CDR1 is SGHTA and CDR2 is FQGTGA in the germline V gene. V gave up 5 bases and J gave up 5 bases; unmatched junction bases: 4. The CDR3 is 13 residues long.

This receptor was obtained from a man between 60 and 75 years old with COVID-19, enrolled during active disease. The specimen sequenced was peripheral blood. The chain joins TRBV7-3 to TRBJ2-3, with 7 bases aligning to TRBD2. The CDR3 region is CASSAAGEDTQYF. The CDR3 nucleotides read TGTGCCAGCAGCGCCGCGGGAGAAGATACGCAGTATTTT.